This T cell receptor beta chain was obtained from a study of blood T cell repertoires in COVID-19. Across the study: Acute and convalescent COVID-19 samples came from the United States, Italy and Spain. Sample material is recorded as cDNA or gDNA derived from T cells, B-cell-depleted T cells, or PBMCs.

As processed by the authors: Reference gene primer amplification gave estimated nucleated cell counts. Clones were read by immunoSEQ multiplex PCR, and TCRdb kept only the in-frame ones, dropping some. V, J and clone size are taken as reported in that table, and D and trimming were inferred from the DNA itself. The sample gives approximately 100,000 clones, roughly 80% of which show up once; roughly 10% is in the top ten. V dropped 2 bases and J dropped 6 bases, with 13 bases sitting between them. CDR1 and CDR2 (germline): MNHNS, SASEGT. The CDR3 length is 14 residues. The material sequenced was peripheral blood. The receptor comes from a woman aged 80 or older with acute or convalescent COVID-19. The chain is built from TRBV6-1 and TRBJ1-1; no reliable D call. CDR3 DNA: TGTGCCAGCAGTGAACAGGCAGGCCAGCCTGAAGCTTTCTTT. The encoded protein is CASSEQAGQPEAFF.